Detailed here is one TCR beta chain. These data are taken from a study of blood T cell repertoires in COVID-19. Study-level information: Both acute and convalescent COVID-19 samples were obtained from the United States, Italy and Spain. PBMCs, B-cell-depleted T cells, or T cells provided the cDNA or gDNA that made up the material.

Per germline, CDR1 ENHRY and CDR2 SYGVKD. Germline trimming cut 6 bases from V and 4 bases from J; bases unmatched to any gene: 2. The CDR3 has 14 residues. In the original processing: Nucleated cell counts were estimated from reference gene primer amplification. This table comes from immunoSEQ multiplex PCR, and its TCRdb copy is limited to in-frame clones, with some not included. The D gene and trimming were derived from the DNA, and the V and J assignments and clone size from that table. This sample has roughly 310,000 clones, with approximately 90% found just once. This rearrangement joins TRBV10-3 to TRBJ1-4; 10 bases align to TRBD1. Source material: peripheral blood. This clonotype was obtained from a woman aged 50 to 60 with active or convalescent COVID-19. This CDR3 reads CAISGDRGNEKLFF. The CDR3 DNA is TGTGCCATCAGCGGGGACAGGGGTAATGAAAAACTGTTTTTT.